Below are 30 T cell receptor beta chains sequenced from a single sample in a study of blood T cell repertoires in COVID-19. Produced via immunoSEQ multiplex PCR; TCRdb's table is partial and in-frame only. The table includes roughly 100,000 clones, more than 80% detected once. Sequenced sample: peripheral blood. The source is a human donor in a cohort sampled during active COVID-19.

The chain uses TRBV7-2 and TRBJ1-3, with D possibly matching TRBD1 (6 bases). This CDR3 region has 15 residues. The V gene lost 6 bases and the J gene lost 4 bases, with 16 bases spanning the gap. Germline CDR1 and CDR2: SGHTA and FQGNSA. CDR3 in amino acids: CASRGGGTYGNTIYF. CDR3 sequence (DNA): TGTGCCAGCAGAGGCGGGGGCACCTACGGAAACACCATATATTTT.

The CDR3 bases are TGTGCCAGCAGTTACTCGGGTAGCGGGGGCGAGCAGTACTTC. Its protein product is CASSYSGSGGEQYF. The V gene is TRBV6-2 or TRBV6-3, the J gene TRBJ2-7; TRBD2 aligns across 9 bases. Trimming at V came to 0 bases and at J to 6 bases, leaving 3 bases not matched to a gene. The CDR3 totals 14 residues. From germline, CDR1 is MNHEY and CDR2 SVGEGT.

The chain links TRBV5-1 to TRBJ2-7; 7 bases line up with TRBD2. This CDR3 spans 15 amino acids. Losses at the gene ends were 4 bases for V and 2 bases for J; bases not matched to a gene: 9. Looked up from germline, CDR1 is SGHRS and CDR2 is YFSETQ. The CDR3 DNA reads TGCGCCAGCAGCCGTCAAAGCGGGGACGCCTACGAGCAGTACTTC. It encodes CASSRQSGDAYEQYF.

The chain joins TRBV7-9 to TRBJ2-2; 7 nucleotides match TRBD1. This CDR3 is built from 17 residues. Germline assignment: CDR1 SEHNR and CDR2 FQNEAQ (reference sequence). The V and J ends lost 4 bases and 6 bases, in that order; junction bases with no gene match: 14. The CDR3: CASSSPRQGVISGELFF. In nucleotides, the CDR3 is TGTGCCAGCAGCTCCCCCCGACAGGGTGTAATTTCCGGGGAGCTGTTTTTT.

The chain employs TRBV4-1 and TRBJ2-6; D possibly corresponds to TRBD2 (7 bases). This CDR3 comprises 18 residues. The V end was cut by 1 base, the J end by 0 bases, with 13 bases between. Germline V gene sequence: CDR1 MGHRA, CDR2 YSYEKL. The CDR3 here is CASSQVGGGPSGANVLTF. The CDR3 coding sequence is TGCGCCAGCAGCCAAGTAGGGGGGGGCCCCTCTGGGGCCAACGTCCTGACTTTC.

The J gene is TRBJ1-4, the V gene TRBV27; 10 nucleotides match TRBD1. From germline, CDR1 is MNHEY and CDR2 SMNVEV (reference sequence). The CDR3 has 15 residues. The J segment lost 8 bases and the V segment lost 5 bases, leaving 8 bases of the junction unmatched. CDR3 nucleotide sequence: TGTGCCAGCAGTCCCGGGGACAGGGGACGAGAAAAACTGTTTTTT. Protein: CASSPGDRGREKLFF.

This rearrangement joins TRBV18 to TRBJ1-1, with D unclear. V gave up 3 bases and J gave up 1 base, with 6 bases separating them. Germline V gene data show CDR1 as KGHSH and CDR2 as LQKENI. This CDR3 has 13 residues. The CDR3 DNA reads as TGTGCCAGCTCACCTAGTCCGAACACTGAAGCTTTCTTT. The encoded protein is CASSPSPNTEAFF.

CDR3 region: CASSIWGVSNTEAFF. The DNA of the CDR3 is TGCGCCAGCAGCATTTGGGGAGTTTCGAACACTGAAGCTTTCTTT. The chain links TRBV5-1 to TRBJ1-1; D uncertain. V shed 4 bases and J shed 1 base, with 14 bases lying between them. From germline, CDR1 is SGHRS and CDR2 YFSETQ. This CDR3 contains 15 residues.

In this sample, this clone turned up once. The chain couples TRBV24-1 to TRBJ2-6; maybe TRBD1 (6 bases). This CDR3 is 18 amino acids long. Germline CDR1 and CDR2: KGHDR and SFDVKD. Trimming cost V 3 bases and J 2 bases, with 16 bases left between them. The CDR3 protein is CATSDPSPRGPGANVLTF. The CDR3 region has the DNA TGTGCCACCAGTGATCCCTCCCCCAGGGGACCTGGGGCCAACGTCCTGACTTTC.

The V gene is TRBV19, the J gene TRBJ1-1, with 7 bases that match TRBD1. CDR1 is LNHDA, CDR2 SQIVND, per germline (reference sequence). CDR3 size: 16 residues. V lost 2 bases, J lost 11 bases, and 17 bases stayed unmatched. CDR3 sequence reads: CASSILPGGAELNAFF. CDR3 sequence (DNA): TGTGCCAGTAGTATACTTCCAGGGGGTGCGGAACTGAACGCTTTCTTT.

The CDR3 bases are TGTGCCACCAGTGACACAGGACAGGGCTATGGCTACACCTTC. Protein sequence: CATSDTGQGYGYTF. The V call is TRBV24-1, the J call TRBJ1-2; the match to TRBD1 covers 8 bases. V was clipped by 4 bases and J by 4 bases; unmatched bases: 4. Germline V gene data show CDR1 as KGHDR and CDR2 as SFDVKD. CDR3 size: 14 residues.

This chain connects TRBV7-9 to TRBJ1-3; possibly TRBD1 for D (6 bases). Germline V gives CDR1 SEHNR, CDR2 FQNEAQ (reference sequence). CDR3 length: 16 amino acids. The V end lost 5 bases, the J end lost 4 bases, and 18 bases lay between the germline ends. The CDR3 here is CASSVTGQILGNTIYF. CDR3 bases: TGTGCCAGCAGCGTTACAGGGCAGATTCTCGGAAACACCATATATTTT.

The chain has TRBV7-6 and TRBJ1-3, with 8 bases aligning to TRBD1. Germline V CDR1 and CDR2: SGHVS, FNYEAQ. Losses at the gene ends were 4 bases for V and 0 bases for J; bases not matched to a gene: 8. The CDR3 has 17 amino acids. The CDR3 sequence is CASSSIPTGGSGNTIYF. CDR3 DNA sequence: TGTGCCAGCAGCTCCATTCCCACAGGGGGCTCTGGAAACACCATATATTTT.

The V call is TRBV7-2, the J call TRBJ2-5, with 9 bases aligning to TRBD2. The CDR3 has 15 residues. The V gene end was trimmed by 3 bases and the J gene end by 4 bases; junction bases not matched to a gene: 6. CDR1 and CDR2 from the germline V gene are SGHTA and FQGNSA. Here the CDR3 reads CASSFQRGVGETQYF. The CDR3 bases are TGTGCCAGCAGCTTTCAGCGGGGGGTCGGAGAGACCCAGTACTTC.

The chain employs TRBV5-6 and TRBJ1-1; 7 bases are a match to TRBD1. V lost 1 base, J lost 4 bases, and 1 base stayed unmatched. The CDR3 covers 13 residues. CDR1 and CDR2 from the germline V gene are SGHDT and YYEEEE. The CDR3 spells CASSLSGGTEAFF. The CDR3 bases are TGTGCCAGCAGCTTGTCAGGGGGCACTGAAGCTTTCTTT.

The chain recombines TRBV9 with TRBJ2-6; possible D gene TRBD2, 5 bases. Germline CDR1 reads SGDLS; CDR2 reads YYNGEE. The CDR3 has 16 residues. The V end lost 4 bases, the J end lost 0 bases, and 11 bases lay between the germline ends. In DNA, the CDR3 is TGTGCCAGCAGCAAGGAGGCCCACTCTGGGGCCAACGTCCTGACTTTC. Translating it yields CASSKEAHSGANVLTF.

V usage is TRBV24-1 and J usage is TRBJ1-1, with D tentatively TRBD1 (5 bases). The V gene lost 4 bases and the J gene lost 0 bases, with 14 bases spanning the gap. This CDR3 spans 16 amino acids. Germline V CDR1 and CDR2: KGHDR, SFDVKD. CDR3 region: CATSDNGGGLNTEAFF. CDR3 nucleotides: TGTGCCACCAGTGACAACGGGGGGGGTCTGAACACTGAAGCTTTCTTT.

The rearrangement joins TRBV19 to TRBJ1-1; unclear D gene. The CDR3 extends over 13 amino acids. V was trimmed by 3 bases and J by 3 bases, leaving 8 bases between them. Germline V gene lookup returns CDR1 LNHDA and CDR2 SQIVND (reference sequence). The CDR3 DNA is TGTGCCAGTAGTATCCAGGTGTACACTGAAGCTTTCTTT. Encoded protein: CASSIQVYTEAFF. The full variable domain, its missing parts supplied by reference TRBV19 and TRBJ1-1, is DGGITQSPKYLFRKEGQNVTLSCEQNLNHDAMYWYRQDPGQGLRLIYYSQIVNDFQKGDIAEGYSVSREKKESFPLTVTSAQKNPTAFYLCASSIQVYTEAFFGQGTRLTVV.

This chain links TRBV18 with TRBJ1-6; D unclear. This CDR3 contains 16 residues. Germline V gives CDR1 KGHSH, CDR2 LQKENI. V was clipped by 4 bases and J by 0 bases, with 10 bases between them. CDR3 nucleotide sequence: TGTGCCAGCTCACTTTACAGTAGCTCCTATAATTCACCCCTCCACTTT. Translating it yields CASSLYSSSYNSPLHF.

This chain connects TRBV6-4 to TRBJ1-2; maybe TRBD1 (5 bases). The CDR3 runs 12 residues. Germline loops: CDR1 MRHNA, CDR2 SNTAGT. Trimming pared 2 bases from V and 5 bases from J, leaving 6 bases between. DNA of the CDR3: TGTGCCAGCAGTGACCAGGGATATGGCTACACCTTC. Its protein is CASSDQGYGYTF.

The chain joins TRBV3-1 (or the pseudogene TRBV3-2) to TRBJ2-1, with D hard to call. The length of the CDR3 is 15 residues. CDR1 and CDR2 from the germline V gene are LGHDT and YNNKEL (reference sequence). Trimming left V 1 base short and J 1 base short, with 8 bases between. The CDR3 DNA reads as TGTGCCAGCAGCCAAGCTGTCAGATCCTACAATGAGCAGTTCTTC. Amino acids: CASSQAVRSYNEQFF.

The V gene is TRBV19, the J gene TRBJ1-6; tentatively, D is TRBD1 (5 bases). V was cut by 5 bases and J by 8 bases, with 10 bases left in between. Germline V lookup: CDR1 LNHDA, CDR2 SQIVND (reference sequence). CDR3 size: 13 residues. CDR3 sequence reads: CASSPQGYSPLHF. CDR3 nucleotide sequence: TGTGCCAGTAGTCCCCAGGGATATTCACCCCTCCACTTT.

This rearrangement joins TRBV23-1 to TRBJ2-6; 8 positions match TRBD2. TRBV23-1 is given ORF status, its function remaining uncertain. The CDR3 consists of 17 residues. Trimming took 8 bases from V and 0 from J; bases not matched to a gene: 9. CDR3 sequence reads: CASDRLARSSGANVLTF. The DNA of the CDR3 is TGCGCCAGCGATCGACTAGCGCGTTCCTCTGGGGCCAACGTCCTGACTTTC.

J is TRBJ1-3 and V is TRBV4-2; TRBD1 is a possible D gene (5 bases). The germline V and J ends were trimmed by 4 bases and 12 bases, with 31 bases remaining between them. The germline CDR1 and CDR2 sequences are LGHNA and YNFKEQ. CDR3 length equals 18 residues. The CDR3 here is CASSPSRGGTNSGRGIYF. Here the CDR3 DNA reads TGTGCCAGCAGCCCGTCGCGGGGAGGCACGAACTCTGGAAGGGGCATATATTTT.

V usage is TRBV4-1 and J usage is TRBJ2-1, with 7 bases aligning to TRBD2. Losses at the gene ends were 1 base for V and 4 bases for J; bases not matched to a gene: 1. The CDR3 sequence is 14 residues long. Germline V gives CDR1 MGHRA, CDR2 YSYEKL. The CDR3 bases are TGCGCCAGCAGCCAAGGGGGGGGATACAATGAGCAGTTCTTC. Translated: CASSQGGGYNEQFF.

The V gene is TRBV7-2, the J gene TRBJ2-5; TRBD2 aligns across 8 bases. V gave up 2 bases and J gave up 10 bases; unmatched junction bases: 3. The CDR3 runs to 12 residues. Germline V gene sequence: CDR1 SGHTA, CDR2 FQGNSA. The CDR3 DNA reads as TGTGCCAGCAGCTTATCAGCGGGGGTCCAGTACTTC. Translated: CASSLSAGVQYF.

The chain links TRBV7-6 to TRBJ2-3; 7 bases match TRBD1. Germline values: CDR1 SGHVS, CDR2 FNYEAQ. This CDR3 has 17 residues. The V and J ends lost 5 bases and 2 bases, in that order; junction bases with no gene match: 13. Here the CDR3 DNA reads TGTGCCAGCAGCATAAACGTGGGGACAGCGTACACAGATACGCAGTATTTT. Translating it yields CASSINVGTAYTDTQYF.

The chain links TRBV18 to TRBJ1-1, with TRBD1 identical over 9 bases. J gave up 6 bases and V 3 bases, and 5 bases lay outside the gene matches. This CDR3 spans 14 amino acids. Per the germline V gene, CDR1 is KGHSH and CDR2 is LQKENI. The CDR3: CASSPTGGSAEAFF. In nucleotides, the CDR3 is TGTGCCAGCTCACCCACAGGGGGCAGCGCTGAAGCTTTCTTT. Based on the CDR3 plus reference TRBV18 and TRBJ1-1, the full variable domain is NAGVMQNPRHLVRRRGQEARLRCSPMKGHSHVYWYRQLPEEGLKFMVYLQKENIIDESGMPKERFSAEFPKEGPSILRIQQVVRGDSAAYFCASSPTGGSAEAFFGQGTRLTVV.

This chain uses TRBV6-2 or TRBV6-3 with TRBJ2-7; D is uncertain. CDR3 size: 14 residues. Trimming stripped 6 bases from V and 4 bases from J, with 16 bases between. Germline CDR1 and CDR2: MNHEY and SVGEGT. The chain's CDR3 is CASSSLAARYEQYF. The CDR3 DNA reads TGTGCCAGCAGCTCCCTCGCGGCCCGATACGAGCAGTACTTC.

V and J are TRBV7-8 and TRBJ1-1, with 8 bases lining up with TRBD1. The V gene's germline CDR1 is SGHVS and CDR2 FQNEAQ. The V and J ends lost 5 bases and 4 bases, in that order; junction bases with no gene match: 3. The CDR3 is 13 amino acids. CDR3 sequence: CASSNDRGTEAFF. In nucleotides, the CDR3 is TGTGCCAGCAGCAACGACAGGGGCACTGAAGCTTTCTTT.